This TCR beta chain was captured by sequencing in a study of cytomegalovirus exposure and HLA in healthy donors. The wider study: Membership in the Caucasian-associated ancestry cluster was found for 81% of 300 to 400 genotyped donors.

PCR employed 60 Vbeta and 13 Jbeta primers. TCRdb keeps only in-frame clones here, not all; method: immunoSEQ multiplex PCR. This sample carries more than 90,000 clones, roughly three quarters of them seen once, and the ten largest clones take 2.5% to 3%. Overall study results and limits: The only immune exposure information that was available was CMV serostatus. Apparent HLA restriction characterized most CMV-associated TCR beta chains in a later analysis.

The V end lost 2 bases, the J end lost 0 bases, and 13 bases lay between the germline ends. Germline V gene sequence: CDR1 SGHAT, CDR2 FQNNGV. This CDR3 has 16 residues. This clone was observed once. Antigen specificity is unknown. This chain joins TRBV11-2 and TRBJ1-1; D remains ambiguous. The source is a woman under 30 in good health and CMV-seropositive. The specimen sequenced was PBMCs. The CDR3 DNA reads as TGTGCCAGCAGCTTATTGAGGCGCGGGCTGAACACTGAAGCTTTCTTT. It encodes CASSLLRRGLNTEAFF.